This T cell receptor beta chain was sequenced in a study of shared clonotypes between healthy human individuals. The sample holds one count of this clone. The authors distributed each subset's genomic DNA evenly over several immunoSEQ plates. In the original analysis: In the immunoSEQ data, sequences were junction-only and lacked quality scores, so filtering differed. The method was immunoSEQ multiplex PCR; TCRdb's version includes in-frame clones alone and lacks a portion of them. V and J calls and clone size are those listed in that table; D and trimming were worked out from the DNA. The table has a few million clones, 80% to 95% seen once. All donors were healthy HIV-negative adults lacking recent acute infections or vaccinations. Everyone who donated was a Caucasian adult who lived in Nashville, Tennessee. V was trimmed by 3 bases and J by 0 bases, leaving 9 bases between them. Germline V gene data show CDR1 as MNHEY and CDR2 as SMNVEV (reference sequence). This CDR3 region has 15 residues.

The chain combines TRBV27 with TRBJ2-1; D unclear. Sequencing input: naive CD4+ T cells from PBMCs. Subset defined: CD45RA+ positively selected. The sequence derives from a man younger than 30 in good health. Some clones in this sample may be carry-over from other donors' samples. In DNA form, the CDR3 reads TGTGCCAGCAGTTTGTGGCGGAGCTCCTACAATGAGCAGTTCTTC. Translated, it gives CASSLWRSSYNEQFF.